This TCR beta chain is drawn from a study of blood T cell repertoires in COVID-19. Study-wide context: From the United States, Italy and Spain came samples of acute and convalescent COVID-19. The analysed material was cDNA or gDNA that came from T cells, B-cell-depleted T cells, or PBMCs.

Under the authors' procedure: Amplification of reference gene primers provided the estimated nucleated cell counts. Clones were read by immunoSEQ multiplex PCR, and TCRdb kept only the in-frame ones, dropping some. The V and J calls and the clone size are those of that table, but D and trimming were determined from the DNA. The sample includes about 140,000 clones, 88% of them seen just once. This CDR3 spans 12 amino acids. In germline, CDR1 is SQVTM, CDR2 ANQGSEA. With 3 bases removed from V and 1 base from J, the gap between germline ends came to 6 bases. The table lists this clone with a few counts.

This rearrangement joins TRBV29-1 to TRBJ1-1, with D unresolved. Sample: peripheral blood. This clonotype originated in a man aged 50 to 60 with active or convalescent COVID-19. DNA of the CDR3: TGCAGCGTTGACAAATGGAACACTGAAGCTTTCTTT. Its translation is CSVDKWNTEAFF.